The source of this T cell receptor (beta chain) is a study of cytomegalovirus exposure and HLA in healthy donors. General observations from the study: Later analysis suggested links between common viral pathogens and several top significant clusters. Among TCR sequences, most were rare, though some public TCRs appeared in many donors.

Germline CDR1 is SGHTA and CDR2 is FQGNSA. CDR3 length: 14 amino acids. The J segment lost 10 bases and the V segment lost 0 bases, leaving 6 bases of the junction unmatched. The PCR was carried out with 60 Vbeta primers and 13 Jbeta primers. Clones were sequenced by immunoSEQ multiplex PCR, and TCRdb holds only the in-frame ones, with some missing. The sample gives about 190,000 clones, more than 75% of which show up once; over 1% is in the top ten. In regard to this clone: Its antigen is as yet unknown.

The chain employs TRBV7-2 and TRBJ2-1; 7 bases line up with TRBD2. This sequence originates from a man younger than 45 in good health and CMV-seronegative. The sample taken for sequencing was PBMCs. The CDR3: CASSLAGGINEQFF. In DNA, the CDR3 is TGTGCCAGCAGCTTAGCGGGGGGGATCAACGAGCAGTTCTTC.